The 19 T cell receptor beta chains presented below share a single source sample, sequenced in a study of long-term antiretroviral therapy in people with HIV (dated by TCRdb to between 2021 and 2024). The immunoSEQ hsTCRB v3.0 assay was used at survey level resolution to sequence the TRB variable region. The clones in this table, taken by TCRdb from immuneACCESS, are in-frame only. Not every clone is retained; where verified, under half of the shortfall comes from an unresolved V gene, and the cause of the rest is unknown. A total of some 30,000 clones appear in this sample, approximately 92% of them only once. The ten top clones hold around 4.4% of the sample. The sequences come from unsorted PBMCs, collected more than 5 years after starting antiretroviral therapy. Source of these receptors: a woman between 40 and 55 years old with HIV.

V is TRBV5-6 and J is TRBJ2-7; the match to TRBD1 covers 7 bases. CDR1 and CDR2 from the germline V gene are SGHDT and YYEEEE. This CDR3 comprises 14 residues. V gave up 6 bases and J gave up 4 bases; unmatched junction bases: 10. CDR3 in amino acids: CASNLDRVGYEQYF. CDR3 bases: TGTGCCAGCAACCTTGACAGGGTAGGTTACGAGCAGTACTTC.

The rearrangement links TRBV7-9 to TRBJ1-2; TRBD1 agrees at 9 bases. V shed 5 bases and J 4 bases; nucleotides not matched to a gene: 8. CDR1 and CDR2 (germline): SEHNR, FQNEAQ (reference sequence). This CDR3 is built from 15 residues. The CDR3 DNA reads TGTGCCAGCAGCGGCGACAGGGGGTTGGGCTATGGCTACACCTTC. Encoded protein: CASSGDRGLGYGYTF.

The rearrangement uses TRBV7-9 and TRBJ2-7; 9 positions match TRBD2. This CDR3 spans 15 amino acids. Germline loops: CDR1 SEHNR, CDR2 FQNEAQ (reference sequence). V lost 2 bases, J lost 5 bases, and 7 bases stayed unmatched. The CDR3 nucleotides read TGTGCCAGCAGCTTACGGCGGGAGGGCCGCGACGAGCAGTACTTC. It is translated as CASSLRREGRDEQYF.

CDR3 protein: CASLDRLTGNTIYF. CDR3 bases: TGTGCCAGCCTGGACAGGCTGACTGGAAACACCATATATTTT. The chain combines TRBV6-5 with TRBJ1-3, with 7 nucleotides matching TRBD1. J lost 2 bases, V lost 8 bases, and 6 bases had no gene match. The CDR3 runs to 14 residues. CDR1 MNHEY and CDR2 SVGAGI come from the germline V gene.

This sequence joins TRBV7-2 and TRBJ2-1, with D unclear. The CDR3 has 13 amino acids. V was cut by 2 bases and J by 4 bases, with 6 bases left in between. Germline V gene data show CDR1 as SGHTA and CDR2 as FQGNSA. The CDR3 sequence is CASSLNAYNEQFF. CDR3 nucleotide sequence: TGTGCCAGCAGCTTAAACGCGTACAATGAGCAGTTCTTC.

V and J are TRBV29-1 and TRBJ1-1; D is unresolved. Germline-derived CDR1 and CDR2 are SQVTM and ANQGSEA. Between the trimmed V and J ends, which lost 7 bases and 0 bases, there was a span of 9 bases. The CDR3 is made up of 12 amino acids. The CDR3 loop reads CSATRMNTEAFF. CDR3 DNA sequence: TGCAGCGCGACAAGAATGAACACTGAAGCTTTCTTT.

V and J are TRBV7-8 and TRBJ2-7; D is undetermined. Germline V lookup: CDR1 SGHVS, CDR2 FQNEAQ. The CDR3 loop spans 13 amino acids. V lost 3 bases, J lost 4 bases, and 10 bases lay in between. The CDR3 is CASSFLETYEQYF. The CDR3 region has the DNA TGTGCCAGCAGCTTCCTAGAAACTTACGAGCAGTACTTC.

The chain joins TRBV9 to TRBJ2-7; D might be TRBD1 (6 bases). The CDR3 consists of 14 residues. With 3 bases removed from V and 7 bases from J, the gap between germline ends came to 17 bases. Germline CDR1 and CDR2: SGDLS and YYNGEE. DNA for the CDR3: TGTGCCAGCAGCGCCAGGGACACGGCGGGTGAGCAGTACTTC. Translated: CASSARDTAGEQYF.

This chain connects TRBV14 to TRBJ1-2, with D perhaps matching TRBD1 (5 bases). V was trimmed by 5 bases and J by 6 bases, leaving 16 bases between them. The CDR3 runs to 14 residues. Germline V lookup: CDR1 SGHDN, CDR2 FVKESK. The CDR3: CASSGASGSDGYTF. CDR3 nucleotides: TGTGCCAGCAGCGGGGCGTCGGGTTCTGATGGCTACACCTTC.

This clone was detected a few times. The chain uses TRBV4-1 and TRBJ2-1; a weak D match, TRBD2 (6 bases). CDR1 MGHRA and CDR2 YSYEKL come from the germline V gene. The CDR3 has 16 amino acids. V lost 0 bases to trimming and J lost 3 bases, with 12 bases between them. CDR3 nucleotide sequence: TGCGCCAGCAGCCAAGATGGTAGCGGAAACTACAATGAGCAGTTCTTC. The encoded protein is CASSQDGSGNYNEQFF.

The J gene is TRBJ2-1, the V gene TRBV30; tentatively, D is TRBD1 (5 bases). The V gene lost 0 bases and the J gene lost 11 bases, with 11 bases spanning the gap. The CDR3 spans 12 residues. Germline V lookup: CDR1 GTSNPN, CDR2 SVGIG (reference sequence). The chain's CDR3 is CAWSVVGPKQFF. The CDR3 DNA sequence: TGTGCCTGGAGTGTGGTGGGGCCGAAGCAGTTCTTC. Looking up the rest from reference TRBV30 and TRBJ2-1 gives the full variable domain: SQTIHQWPATLVQPVGSPLSLECTVEGTSNPNLYWYRQAAGRGLQLLFYSVGIGQISSEVPQNLSASRPQDRQFILSSKKLLLSDSGFYLCAWSVVGPKQFFGPGTRLTVL.

On this clone: At the DNA level, this CDR3 is encoded by other sequences in the same sample as well. The chain employs TRBV5-1 and TRBJ1-1; 9 bases fit TRBD1. The V segment lost 2 bases and the J segment 1 base; nucleotides outside the gene matches: 3. There are 15 residues in the CDR3. Looked up from germline, CDR1 is SGHRS and CDR2 is YFSETQ. CDR3 coding DNA: TGCGCCAGCAGCTTACAGGGGGCCAGGAACACTGAAGCTTTCTTT. Protein product: CASSLQGARNTEAFF.

The V call is TRBV9, the J call TRBJ2-6; D not certain. CDR1 SGDLS and CDR2 YYNGEE come from the germline V gene. This CDR3 comprises 16 residues. Trimming removed 0 bases from V and 2 bases from J, with 9 bases in between. CDR3 protein: CASSVALGTGANVLTF. CDR3 coding DNA: TGTGCCAGCAGCGTAGCATTGGGGACTGGGGCCAACGTCCTGACTTTC.

The chain joins TRBV9 to TRBJ2-7, with 8 bases matching TRBD1. Germline V gives CDR1 SGDLS, CDR2 YYNGEE. V lost 4 bases and J lost 3; bases outside the gene matches: 3. This CDR3 contains 13 residues. The CDR3 here is CASSPGTGYEQYF. The CDR3 DNA follows: TGTGCCAGCAGCCCTGGGACAGGCTACGAGCAGTACTTC.

The chain employs TRBV30 and TRBJ1-4; the D gene is possibly TRBD1 (5 bases). Germline CDR1 is GTSNPN and CDR2 is SVGIG (reference sequence). The ends were cut back, 3 bases at V and 8 bases at J, with 25 bases in the middle. This CDR3 comprises 17 residues. The CDR3 DNA sequence: TGTGCCTGGAGCCCCACGCATAGACAGTTAGACATAGAAAAACTGTTTTTT. Its protein product is CAWSPTHRQLDIEKLFF.

The genes are TRBV29-1 and TRBJ2-5; D is ambiguous. The better agreement between TRBJ2-7 and the DNA end casts doubt on the J call. Germline CDR1 SQVTM, CDR2 ANQGSEA. CDR3 size: 12 residues. CDR3 nucleotide sequence: TGCAGCGTTGAAGATCTGGGGAACGAGCAGTACTTC. Protein: CSVEDLGNEQYF.

V and J are TRBV7-6 and TRBJ2-1; 10 nucleotides line up with TRBD2. J lost 2 bases, V lost 0 bases, and 10 bases had no gene match. This CDR3 comprises 19 residues. Germline CDR1 is SGHVS and CDR2 is FNYEAQ. Here the CDR3 DNA reads TGTGCCAGCAGCTTAGCTAATGGGGCTAGCGGGAGTGCCTACAATGAGCAGTTCTTC. Translated, it gives CASSLANGASGSAYNEQFF.

This clone was counted a single time. The genes are TRBV4-1 and TRBJ2-7; maybe TRBD2 (5 bases). Trimming stripped 4 bases from V and 7 bases from J, with 17 bases between. CDR1 and CDR2 (germline): MGHRA, YSYEKL. This CDR3 is built from 14 residues. The CDR3 DNA sequence: TGCGCCAGCAGCCTAGAAGAAGGTCCGGGGGAGCAGTACTTC. It specifies CASSLEEGPGEQYF.

The chain joins TRBV18 to TRBJ1-1; D is ambiguous. This CDR3 is 14 amino acids long. V was clipped by 3 bases and J by 2 bases, with 10 bases between them. Germline lookup yields CDR1 KGHSH and CDR2 LQKENI. For the CDR3, the DNA is TGTGCCAGCTCACCCGCCTCGGCAAACACTGAAGCTTTCTTT. Translated, it gives CASSPASANTEAFF.